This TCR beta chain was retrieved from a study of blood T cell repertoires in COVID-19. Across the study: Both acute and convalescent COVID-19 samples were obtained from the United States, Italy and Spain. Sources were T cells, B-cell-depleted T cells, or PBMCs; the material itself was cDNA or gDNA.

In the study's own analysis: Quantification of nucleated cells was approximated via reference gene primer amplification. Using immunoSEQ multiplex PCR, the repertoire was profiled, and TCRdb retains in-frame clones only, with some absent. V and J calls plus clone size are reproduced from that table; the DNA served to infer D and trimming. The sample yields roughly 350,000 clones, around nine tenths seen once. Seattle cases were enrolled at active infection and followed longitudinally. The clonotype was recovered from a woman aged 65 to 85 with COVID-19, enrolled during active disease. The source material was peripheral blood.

The CDR3 reads CASSQGLLSSVTDTQYF. Written as DNA, the CDR3 is TGTGCCAGCAGCCAAGGGCTTCTTTCTAGCGTCACAGATACGCAGTATTTT. The chain recombines TRBV3-1 (or the pseudogene TRBV3-2) with TRBJ2-3; D perhaps matches TRBD2 (6 bases). The CDR3 covers 17 residues. The V gene lost 1 base and the J gene lost 2 bases, with 16 bases spanning the gap. The germline gives CDR1 LGHDT, CDR2 YNNKEL (reference sequence).